The 25 T cell receptor beta chains presented below share a single source sample, sequenced in a study of neurological immune-mediated disorders (dated by TCRdb to about 2019). Libraries were prepared through 5' RACE. The listed sequencing device is Illumina HiSeq 2500. TCRdb handled the public reads itself, with Q25 trimming in fastp and clone calling in MiXCR, and kept productive beta chains. A single entry per CDR3 protein holds the most common genes and DNA from its merged rows. Across this sample there are approximately 45,000 distinct CDR3 sequences, with roughly 13% seen only once. Roughly 10% of the sample is held by the ten biggest clonotypes. The time point label for this specimen denotes: longitudinal time-point 3. Sequences were obtained from PBMCs. These TCRs come from a man younger than 45 in good health.

At least ten counts were recorded for this clonotype. The chain combines TRBV7-3 with TRBJ2-1; TRBD2 is a possible D gene (5 bases). Germline assignment: CDR1 SGHTA and CDR2 FQGTGA. The CDR3 contains 16 residues. V dropped 0 bases and J dropped 5 bases, with 14 bases sitting between them. The DNA for the CDR3 is TGTGCCAGCAGCTTAACGTCTCAGAGGGTCAACAATGAGCAGTTCTTC. This sequence encodes CASSLTSQRVNNEQFF.

Points on this clonotype: A single base separates this from a much larger clone, so it may be a read error. V and J are TRBV29-1 and TRBJ2-3, with 9 bases matching TRBD2. J gave up 4 bases and V 1 base, and 9 bases lay outside the gene matches. Germline V gene sequence: CDR1 SQVTM, CDR2 ANQGSEA. The CDR3 spans 16 residues. CDR3 protein: CSVEGVWRGGADTQYF. DNA for the CDR3: TGCAGCGTTGAAGGGGTCTGGCGGGGGGGCGCAGATACGCAGTATTTT.

This clonotype was seen ten or more times. V gene TRBV20-1 combines with J gene TRBJ2-3; TRBD2 is a possible D gene (6 bases). Trimming took 1 base from V and 2 from J, leaving 10 bases between them. The CDR3 has 14 residues. The germline V gene has CDR1 DFQATT and CDR2 SNEGSKA (reference sequence). CDR3 residues: CSARAGVPTDTQYF. The CDR3 DNA sequence: TGCAGTGCTAGAGCGGGGGTTCCCACAGATACGCAGTATTTT.

This clonotype came up many times. This sequence joins TRBV3-1 and TRBJ2-2; 14 positions match TRBD2. Germline CDR1 reads LGHDT; CDR2 reads YNNKEL (reference sequence). CDR3 length: 15 amino acids. The V segment lost 5 bases and the J segment 4 bases; nucleotides outside the gene matches: 0. The CDR3, as DNA: TGTGCCAGCAGCGGGACTAGCGGGAGCACCGGGGAGCTGTTTTTT. This translates into CASSGTSGSTGELFF.

This clonotype was recorded at least ten times. This rearrangement joins TRBV7-8 to TRBJ1-2, with D possibly being TRBD1 (6 bases). The V gene lost 6 bases and the J gene lost 7 bases, with 15 bases spanning the gap. CDR1 SGHVS and CDR2 FQNEAQ come from the germline V gene. CDR3 size: 13 residues. CDR3 protein: CASSVAGVGGYTF. In DNA form, the CDR3 reads TGTGCCAGCAGTGTAGCAGGGGTTGGTGGCTACACCTTC. The full variable domain, completed using reference TRBV7-8 and TRBJ1-2, is GAGVSQSPRYKVAKRGQDVALRCDPISGHVSLFWYQQALGQGPEFLTYFQNEAQLDKSGLPSDRFFAERPEGSVSTLKIQRTQQEDSAVYLCASSVAGVGGYTFGSGTRLTVV.

This clonotype was recorded many times. The chain has TRBV7-9 and TRBJ2-3; 9 nucleotides match TRBD2. V lost 2 bases, J lost 4 bases, and 10 bases stayed unmatched. CDR1 is SEHNR and CDR2 is FQNEAQ in the germline V gene (reference sequence). The CDR3 sequence is 17 residues long. The CDR3 reads CASSLRSREGRADTQYF. CDR3 bases: TGTGCCAGCAGCTTAAGATCGCGGGAGGGCCGGGCAGATACGCAGTATTTT. Using reference TRBV7-9 and TRBJ2-3 for the parts outside the CDR3, the full variable domain is DTGVSQNPRHKITKRGQNVTFRCDPISEHNRLYWYRQTLGQGPEFLTYFQNEAQLEKSRLLSDRFSAERPKGSFSTLEIQRTEQGDSAMYLCASSLRSREGRADTQYFGPGTRLTVL.

This clonotype was found many times. The chain employs TRBV2 and TRBJ2-7; D unclear. Germline V CDR1 and CDR2: SNHLY, FYNNEI. CDR3 length: 14 residues. With 7 bases removed from V and 0 bases from J, the gap between germline ends came to 13 bases. The CDR3 protein is CASKLAGNSYEQYF. CDR3 DNA: TGTGCCAGCAAATTGGCAGGAAACTCCTACGAGCAGTACTTC. Together with reference TRBV2 and TRBJ2-7, the CDR3 gives the full variable domain: EPEVTQTPSHQVTQMGQEVILRCVPISNHLYFYWYRQILGQKVEFLVSFYNNEISEKSEIFDDQFSVERPDGSNFTLKIRSTKLEDSAMYFCASKLAGNSYEQYFGPGTRLTVT.

This clonotype was counted many times. The chain employs TRBV29-1 and TRBJ2-7; maybe TRBD2 (6 bases). The CDR3 extends over 13 amino acids. Trimming left V 3 bases short and J 3 bases short, with 12 bases between. Germline V gene lookup returns CDR1 SQVTM and CDR2 ANQGSEA. This CDR3 is CSVEAGPGYEQYF. Written as DNA, the CDR3 is TGCAGCGTTGAGGCGGGGCCTGGCTACGAGCAGTACTTC.

Comments on this clonotype: Since the CDR3 does not end with the conserved phenylalanine or tryptophan, this likely comes from a read error. The rearrangement uses TRBV18 and TRBJ2-7; D possibly uses TRBD1 or TRBD2 (5 bases each). Trimming cost V 5 bases and J 4 bases, with 12 bases left between them. CDR3 length: 13 amino acids. The germline CDR1 and CDR2 sequences are KGHSH and LQKENI. The CDR3 DNA reads TGTGCCAGCTCATTGGGACGGATTTACGAGCAGTACTGC. Protein product: CASSLGRIYEQYC.

This clonotype was seen many times. The rearrangement links TRBV5-1 to TRBJ2-7; tentatively, D is TRBD2 (6 bases). Germline assignment: CDR1 SGHRS and CDR2 YFSETQ. CDR3 length: 15 amino acids. Trimming left V 6 bases short and J 6 bases short, with 22 bases between. The CDR3 sequence is CASTPGDFKIGEQYF. DNA for the CDR3: TGCGCCAGCACCCCCGGGGACTTCAAAATAGGCGAGCAGTACTTC. Based on the CDR3 plus reference TRBV5-1 and TRBJ2-7, the full variable domain is KAGVTQTPRYLIKTRGQQVTLSCSPISGHRSVSWYQQTPGQGLQFLFEYFSETQRNKGNFPGRFSGRQFSNSRSEMNVSTLELGDSALYLCASTPGDFKIGEQYFGPGTRLTVT.

Ten or more counts support this clonotype. The V call is TRBV20-1, the J call TRBJ1-2, with D possibly TRBD1 on 5 matching bases. From germline, CDR1 is DFQATT and CDR2 SNEGSKA (reference sequence). The length of the CDR3 is 14 residues. The V gene lost 0 bases and the J gene lost 5 bases, with 13 bases spanning the gap. Here the CDR3 reads CSARDLGTRYGYTF. The CDR3 DNA sequence: TGCAGTGCTAGAGATCTCGGGACCCGGTATGGCTACACCTTC.

V and J are TRBV12-3 or TRBV12-4 and TRBJ2-3, with 8 bases aligning to TRBD2. V trimming: 7 bases; J trimming: 2 bases; junction bases outside the gene matches: 8. The CDR3 runs to 15 residues. The CDR3 DNA follows: TGTGCCAGCAAAATTAGCGGGATAAACACAGATACGCAGTATTTT. Translation gives CASKISGINTDTQYF.

This clonotype was observed many times. The chain employs TRBV12-3 or TRBV12-4 and TRBJ2-2, with 8 bases aligning to TRBD1. Unmatched junction bases numbered 4, after V lost 6 bases and J lost 4 bases. This CDR3 has 14 residues. For the CDR3, the DNA is TGTGCCAGCAGAGAGACAGGGGTCACCGGGGAGCTGTTTTTT. Protein product: CASRETGVTGELFF.

There are many counts of this clonotype. The chain couples TRBV18 to TRBJ2-7, with 9 bases fitting TRBD2. V shed 8 bases, J shed 0 bases, and the junction held 2 bases outside the gene matches. Germline lookup yields CDR1 KGHSH and CDR2 LQKENI. This CDR3 is built from 13 residues. The CDR3 coding sequence is TGTGCCAGCAAGACTAGCGGCTCCTACGAGCAGTACTTC. Residues: CASKTSGSYEQYF.

This clonotype has just one count. Possible read error: a much larger clone is one base away. The CDR3 spells CASSPAQDSYGYTF. The CDR3 DNA reads TGTGCCAGCTCACCAGCTCAGGATTCCTATGGCTACACCTTC. This sequence joins TRBV18 and TRBJ1-2, with D unresolved. The CDR3 loop spans 14 amino acids. From germline, CDR1 is KGHSH and CDR2 LQKENI. Deletions cut 2 bases from V and 4 bases from J, with 11 bases between.

The genes are TRBV9 and TRBJ2-7, with a tentative D call TRBD2 (6 bases). Germline CDR1 is SGDLS and CDR2 is YYNGEE. The CDR3 contains 14 residues. V was trimmed by 1 base and J by 7 bases, leaving 15 bases between them. This chain's CDR3 is CASSVPLGDWEQYF. The CDR3 nucleotides are TGTGCCAGCAGCGTACCATTAGGGGACTGGGAGCAGTACTTC.

This clonotype was counted ten times or more. This chain connects TRBV20-1 to TRBJ1-1; TRBD1 agrees at 7 bases. CDR3 size: 12 residues. Germline CDR1 DFQATT, CDR2 SNEGSKA (reference sequence). V shed 5 bases and J 4 bases; nucleotides not matched to a gene: 4. The CDR3 here is CSARGGGTEAFF. CDR3 DNA sequence: TGCAGTGCTCGAGGGGGCGGCACTGAAGCTTTCTTT.

The sample holds many counts of this clonotype. V gene TRBV10-1 combines with J gene TRBJ1-1, with 8 bases aligning to TRBD1. There are 12 residues in the CDR3. CDR1 is WNHNN and CDR2 is SYGVQD in the germline V gene (reference sequence). Unmatched junction bases numbered 5, after V lost 6 bases and J lost 8 bases. DNA for the CDR3: TGCGCCAGCAGACGGACAGGGCTCGAAGCTTTCTTT. Translating it yields CASRRTGLEAFF.

The gene calls are TRBV28 and TRBJ2-1; D perhaps matches TRBD2 (6 bases). The germline V and J ends were trimmed by 2 bases and 10 bases, with 27 bases remaining between them. The germline gives CDR1 MDHEN, CDR2 SYDVKM. The CDR3 spans 18 residues. CDR3 amino acids: CASSLVGFGIAEKKEQFF. The CDR3 DNA reads TGTGCCAGCAGTTTAGTTGGTTTCGGAATAGCGGAGAAAAAGGAGCAGTTCTTC.

In this sample, this clonotype turned up many times. The chain carries TRBV9 and TRBJ1-1; TRBD1 aligns across 7 bases. Germline CDR1 reads SGDLS; CDR2 reads YYNGEE. This CDR3 contains 14 residues. The junction had 8 bases not matched to a gene; V was cut back by 4 bases and J by 5 bases. CDR3 sequence (DNA): TGTGCCAGCAGCTCCCGGACAGGAATGACTGAAGCTTTCTTT. As protein: CASSSRTGMTEAFF.

This clonotype showed up many times. The CDR3 loop reads CASSLTGGELGYTF. The DNA for the CDR3 is TGCGCCAGCAGCTTGACAGGGGGCGAACTTGGCTACACCTTC. The chain is built from TRBV5-1 and TRBJ1-2, with 9 nucleotides matching TRBD1. V gave up 1 base and J gave up 7 bases; unmatched junction bases: 5. This CDR3 is built from 14 residues. Looked up from germline, CDR1 is SGHRS and CDR2 is YFSETQ.

This chain joins TRBV18 and TRBJ2-1; D remains unclear. The germline CDR1 and CDR2 sequences are KGHSH and LQKENI. CDR3 length: 13 amino acids. Trimming took off 2 bases at V and 4 bases at J, with 6 bases between the two ends. CDR3 coding DNA: TGTGCCAGCTCACCAGGGGTTTACAATGAGCAGTTCTTC. This sequence encodes CASSPGVYNEQFF.

This clonotype was found many times. This rearrangement joins TRBV3-1 to TRBJ2-1, with 7 bases lining up with TRBD2. The CDR3 is 15 residues long. With 1 base clipped from V and 2 bases from J, the junction kept 2 bases outside the gene matches. Per the germline V gene, CDR1 is LGHDT and CDR2 is YNNKEL (reference sequence). The CDR3 sequence: CASSQGAGPYNEQFF. CDR3 nucleotide sequence: TGTGCCAGCAGCCAAGGAGCGGGACCCTACAATGAGCAGTTCTTC.

At least ten counts were recorded for this clonotype. The chain recombines TRBV15 with TRBJ2-5; TRBD2 might be the D (6 bases). In germline, CDR1 is LNHNV, CDR2 YYDKDF (reference sequence). The CDR3 runs 15 residues. With 0 bases removed from V and 5 bases from J, the gap between germline ends came to 13 bases. The CDR3 loop is CATSRDLGEAETQYF. The CDR3 DNA reads as TGTGCCACCAGCAGAGATCTCGGGGAGGCGGAGACCCAGTACTTC.

This clonotype was seen only a few times. The J gene is TRBJ2-2, the V gene TRBV30; either TRBD1 or TRBD2 may fit D (5 bases each). V lost 6 bases, J lost 5 bases, and 16 bases lay in between. CDR3 size: 14 residues. Germline V gives CDR1 GTSNPN, CDR2 SVGIG (reference sequence). The CDR3 region has the DNA TGTGCCTGTCCACTCGGGGCAGCTACCGGGGAGCTGTTTTTT. Translation: CACPLGAATGELFF. Full variable domain (remainder filled in from reference TRBV30 and TRBJ2-2): SQTIHQWPATLVQPVGSPLSLECTVEGTSNPNLYWYRQAAGRGLQLLFYSVGIGQISSEVPQNLSASRPQDRQFILSSKKLLLSDSGFYLCACPLGAATGELFFGEGSRLTVL.